The present entry profiles one T cell receptor beta chain with its context. These data originate in a study of blood T cells in healthy people across ages. Then a second PCR, running about 7 to 11 cycles, was carried out with a sample-barcoded 5' primer and a J-beta primer mix. One entry per CDR3 protein, called by TCRdb with MiXCR from the 5' RACE reads. In the table there are about 1.5 million distinct CDR3 sequences, 35% to 45% of which are singletons. Germline CDR1 reads SGHTA; CDR2 reads FQGNSA. The CDR3 runs 15 residues. V was shortened by 3 bases and J by 0 bases, with 9 bases between the two germline ends.

The chain has TRBV7-2 and TRBJ2-1; no definite D call. Specimen: blood. The receptor was isolated from a woman aged 18-30 years in good health. CDR3 amino acids: CASSFTTSSYNEQFF. Here the CDR3 DNA reads TGTGCCAGCAGCTTTACCACCAGCTCCTACAATGAGCAGTTCTTC.